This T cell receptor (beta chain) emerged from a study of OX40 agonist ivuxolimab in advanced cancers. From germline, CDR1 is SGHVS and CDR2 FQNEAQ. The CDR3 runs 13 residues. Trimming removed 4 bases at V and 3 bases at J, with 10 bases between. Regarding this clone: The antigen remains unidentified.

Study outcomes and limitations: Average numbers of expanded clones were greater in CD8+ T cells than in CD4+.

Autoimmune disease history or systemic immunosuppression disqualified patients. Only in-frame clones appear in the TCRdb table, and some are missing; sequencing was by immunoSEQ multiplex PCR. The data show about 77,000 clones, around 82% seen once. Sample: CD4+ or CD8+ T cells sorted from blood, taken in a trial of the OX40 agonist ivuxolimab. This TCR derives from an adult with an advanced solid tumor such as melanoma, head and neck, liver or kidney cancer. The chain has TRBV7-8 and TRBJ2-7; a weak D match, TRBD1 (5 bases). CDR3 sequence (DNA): TGTGCCAGCAGCTCGGACAAGAGCTACGAGCAGTACTTC. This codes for CASSSDKSYEQYF.